Shown below are 21 T cell receptor beta chains from a single sample sequenced in a study of blood T cells in healthy people across ages. Alongside a J-beta primer mix, a sample-barcoded 5' primer served in a second PCR lasting roughly 7 to 11 cycles. TCRdb reprocessed the 5' RACE reads via MiXCR and lists one record per CDR3 protein. The profile shows about 580,000 distinct CDR3 sequences, more than 45% of them singletons. Sequenced material: blood. The receptors here all came from a man older than 75 in good health.

The V gene is TRBV20-1, the J gene TRBJ2-5; D perhaps matches TRBD1 (6 bases). The DNA end is a closer match to TRBJ2-7, so the J assignment may be wrong. The CDR3 sequence is 15 residues long. Germline V gene data show CDR1 as DFQATT and CDR2 as SNEGSKA (reference sequence). The CDR3 DNA is TGCAGTGCTAGAGAAGGGGAGACAGGTACCTACGAGCAGTACTTC. It yields the protein CSAREGETGTYEQYF.

In the case of this clonotype: A much larger clone differs from this one at a single base, so this may be a read error. The rearrangement uses TRBV6-6 and TRBJ2-5; D is unclear. Trimming pared 5 bases from V and 3 bases from J, leaving 13 bases between. This CDR3 has 14 amino acids. Germline V gene data show CDR1 as MNHNY and CDR2 as SVGAGI (reference sequence). Here the CDR3 reads CASSDRAREETQYF. The CDR3, as DNA: TGTGCCAGCAGTGACCGGGCTAGGGAAGAGACCCAGTACTTC.

The V gene is TRBV29-1, the J gene TRBJ2-7, with a possible D match to TRBD2 (6 bases). The CDR3 covers 14 residues. V lost 3 bases and J lost 2, with 14 bases in between. Looked up from germline, CDR1 is SQVTM and CDR2 is ANQGSEA. CDR3 region: CSVDGGVGTYEQYF. The CDR3 bases are TGCAGCGTTGACGGGGGAGTAGGAACCTACGAGCAGTACTTC.

This clonotype was observed a few times. This rearrangement joins TRBV20-1 to TRBJ1-2; unclear D gene. The CDR3 runs to 15 residues. Trimming took off 3 bases at V and 0 bases at J, with 14 bases between the two ends. Germline CDR1 reads DFQATT; CDR2 reads SNEGSKA (reference sequence). CDR3 sequence (DNA): TGCAGTGCTAGGGCCATGGAGACGGCTAACTATGGCTACACCTTC. Its protein product is CSARAMETANYGYTF.

V is TRBV7-9 and J is TRBJ2-3, with D perhaps matching TRBD1 (6 bases). The V and J ends lost 2 bases and 6 bases respectively, with 12 bases between them. The germline V gene has CDR1 SEHNR and CDR2 FQNEAQ (reference sequence). This CDR3 region has 14 residues. The CDR3: CASSLRSQGDTQYF. In DNA, the CDR3 is TGTGCCAGCAGCTTAAGATCTCAGGGGGATACGCAGTATTTT.

This clonotype was picked up a small number of times. The V call is TRBV20-1, the J call TRBJ2-6, with D unclear. Germline CDR1 DFQATT, CDR2 SNEGSKA (reference sequence). V gave up 0 bases and J gave up 3 bases, with 15 bases separating them. The CDR3 is 17 residues long. The CDR3 nucleotides are TGCAGTGCTAGAGATTTTGGAGCCTCCTTTGGGGCCAACGTCCTGACTTTC. Translation gives CSARDFGASFGANVLTF.

The gene calls are TRBV20-1 and TRBJ1-2; D is unclear. Germline V gene lookup returns CDR1 DFQATT and CDR2 SNEGSKA (reference sequence). Trimming took off 3 bases at V and 2 bases at J, with 13 bases between the two ends. This CDR3 has 14 amino acids. CDR3 protein: CSASRTAGNYGYTF. The CDR3 DNA is TGCAGTGCTAGTAGGACGGCGGGGAACTATGGCTACACCTTC.

The V and J genes are TRBV28 and TRBJ2-1; 8 bases align to TRBD2. The CDR3 has 17 residues. The V gene's germline CDR1 is MDHEN and CDR2 SYDVKM. Trimming cost V 2 bases and J 6 bases; bases outside gene matches: 12. CDR3 loop: CASSLTPSGYRSNEQFF. CDR3 DNA sequence: TGTGCCAGCAGTTTAACCCCTAGCGGGTACCGGAGCAATGAGCAGTTCTTC.

J is TRBJ2-3 and V is TRBV20-1, with 13 bases aligning to TRBD2. The CDR3 loop spans 15 amino acids. The germline V gene has CDR1 DFQATT and CDR2 SNEGSKA (reference sequence). Losses at the gene ends were 6 bases for V and 2 bases for J; bases not matched to a gene: 5. CDR3 in DNA: TGCAGTGCGGGGGGGACTAGCGGGAACACAGATACGCAGTATTTT. Translation gives CSAGGTSGNTDTQYF.

This chain links TRBV6-2 or TRBV6-3 with TRBJ1-6; a weak D match, TRBD1 (6 bases). Germline V gene sequence: CDR1 MNHEY, CDR2 SVGEGT. V was trimmed by 7 bases and J by 10 bases, leaving 11 bases between them. The CDR3 sequence is 12 residues long. CDR3 loop: CASTQGRSPLHF. In DNA, the CDR3 is TGTGCCAGCACCCAGGGGCGATCACCCCTCCACTTT.

The chain recombines TRBV20-1 with TRBJ2-5; 7 positions match TRBD1. The CDR3 runs to 15 residues. Trimming cost V 3 bases and J 4 bases; bases outside gene matches: 11. CDR1 and CDR2 from the germline V gene are DFQATT and SNEGSKA (reference sequence). CDR3 loop: CSARKGGPRRETQYF. The CDR3 DNA sequence: TGCAGTGCTAGGAAAGGGGGCCCACGAAGAGAGACCCAGTACTTC.

This clonotype was recorded a few times. The gene calls are TRBV29-1 and TRBJ1-2, with 7 bases identical to TRBD1. Trimming cost V 2 bases and J 5 bases; bases outside gene matches: 8. CDR3 length equals 14 residues. Germline CDR1 and CDR2: SQVTM and ANQGSEA. The CDR3 sequence is CSVEKFGTVYGYTF. CDR3 in DNA: TGCAGCGTTGAAAAGTTCGGGACAGTATATGGCTACACCTTC.

This clonotype appeared a few times. This chain joins TRBV4-1 and TRBJ1-2; TRBD1 matches at 11 bases. The V gene end was trimmed by 4 bases and the J gene end by 6 bases; junction bases not matched to a gene: 10. The CDR3 consists of 16 residues. Germline assignment: CDR1 MGHRA and CDR2 YSYEKL. CDR3 coding DNA: TGCGCCAGCAGCCTCCGGACAGGGGGCCCTTCGGATGGCTACACCTTC. It encodes CASSLRTGGPSDGYTF.

The CDR3 reads CATSDSGTSLQNEQFF. DNA for the CDR3: TGTGCCACCAGTGATTCGGGGACTAGCCTACAGAATGAGCAGTTCTTC. The V call is TRBV24-1, the J call TRBJ2-1, with 9 bases that match TRBD2. The CDR3 totals 16 residues. V shed 2 bases and J 7 bases; nucleotides not matched to a gene: 8. Germline V gene lookup returns CDR1 KGHDR and CDR2 SFDVKD.

V and J are TRBV7-2 and TRBJ2-7, with a possible D match to TRBD1 (6 bases). CDR3 length equals 15 residues. Trimming took off 6 bases at V and 6 bases at J, with 21 bases between the two ends. CDR1 is SGHTA, CDR2 FQGNSA, per germline. CDR3 in amino acids: CASSLILTGAGEQYF. CDR3 DNA sequence: TGTGCCAGCAGTCTAATCCTGACAGGCGCCGGCGAGCAGTACTTC.

The table lists this clonotype with a few counts. The chain couples TRBV7-2 to TRBJ1-4; 9 bases are shared with TRBD1. Germline-derived CDR1 and CDR2 are SGHTA and FQGNSA. V was pared by 3 bases and J by 9 bases, with 8 bases of the junction left unmatched. CDR3 size: 15 residues. Here the CDR3 reads CASSLLGTGLKKLFF. Here the CDR3 DNA reads TGTGCCAGCAGCTTGCTGGGGACAGGGTTGAAAAAACTGTTTTTT. Full variable domain (remainder filled in from reference TRBV7-2 and TRBJ1-4): GAGVSQSPSNKVTEKGKDVELRCDPISGHTALYWYRQSLGQGLEFLIYFQGNSAPDKSGLPSDRFSAERTGGSVSTLTIQRTQQEDSAVYLCASSLLGTGLKKLFFGSGTQLSVL.

This clonotype showed up just a few times. The chain couples TRBV29-1 to TRBJ2-1; D not resolved. This CDR3 contains 16 residues. The V gene lost 0 bases and the J gene lost 0 bases, with 12 bases spanning the gap. Germline CDR1 is SQVTM and CDR2 is ANQGSEA. This CDR3 is CSVEEGRSSSYNEQFF. DNA of the CDR3: TGCAGCGTTGAAGAGGGTCGATCGAGCTCCTACAATGAGCAGTTCTTC.

This clonotype was seen at least ten times. This could be a read error, since a much larger clone is one nucleotide away. V usage is TRBV28 and J usage is TRBJ2-5, with D hard to call. The V gene's germline CDR1 is MDHEN and CDR2 SYDVKM. V lost 1 base, J lost 11 bases, and 11 bases lay in between. The CDR3 sequence is 12 residues long. The CDR3 sequence: CASSLFFNEQYF. The CDR3 nucleotides read TGTGCCAGCAGTTTATTCTTCAATGAGCAGTACTTC. The entire variable domain, with the rest obtained from reference TRBV28 and TRBJ2-5, is as follows: DVKVTQSSRYLVKRTGEKVFLECVQDMDHENMFWYRQDPGLGLRLIYFSYDVKMKEKGDIPEGYSVSREKKERFSLILESASTNQTSMYLCASSLFFNEQYFGPGTRLLVL.

This rearrangement joins TRBV7-2 to TRBJ2-7; TRBD2 matches 13 bases. The CDR3 has 17 amino acids. CDR1 is SGHTA, CDR2 FQGNSA, per germline. J lost 2 bases, V lost 5 bases, and 9 bases had no gene match. The CDR3 here is CASSVSGTSGATYEQYF. The CDR3 DNA sequence: TGTGCCAGCAGCGTAAGCGGGACTAGCGGGGCCACCTACGAGCAGTACTTC.

The CDR3 region is CASSVGPEPYEQYF. In nucleotides, the CDR3 is TGTGCCAGCAGCGTGGGGCCGGAGCCCTACGAGCAGTACTTC. The chain is built from TRBV9 and TRBJ2-7; D may be TRBD1 (5 bases). CDR1 and CDR2 from the germline V gene are SGDLS and YYNGEE. The CDR3 extends over 14 amino acids. V lost 2 bases to trimming and J lost 2 bases, with 11 bases between them.

This clonotype was seen a handful of times. This chain connects TRBV12-3 or TRBV12-4 to TRBJ2-7; TRBD2 aligns across 9 bases. CDR3 size: 14 residues. V lost 4 bases and J lost 5; bases outside the gene matches: 6. CDR3 loop: CASSSERGVDEQYF. The CDR3 region has the DNA TGTGCCAGCAGTTCGGAGCGGGGGGTGGACGAGCAGTACTTC.